These T cell receptor beta chains were read from a single sample in a study of cytomegalovirus exposure and HLA in healthy donors. Measured with immunoSEQ multiplex PCR; TCRdb has only the in-frame clones, and not every one. The table shows fewer than 200,000 clones, with roughly 79% occurring only once. The sequenced material came from PBMCs. The receptors were sampled from a woman in her forties or fifties in good health and CMV-seronegative. Both conserved end residues are part of each CDR3. The order of the fields is CDR3 DNA, CDR3 protein, CDR3 length, V gene, J gene, clone size, D gene. A D gene is named only where the DNA matches it firmly. Size tells how often a clone was seen (once, few, many) or the class of an expanded clone, and some rows leave it out.

CDR3 DNA: TGTGCCAGCAGCCGAGCGGGACAAAACTATGGCTACACCTTC
CDR3 protein: CASSRAGQNYGYTF
CDR3 length: 14
V gene: TRBV5-5
J gene: TRBJ1-2
clone size: NA
D gene: NA

CDR3 DNA: TGTGCCAGCAGGGCGATGCGGGGGGCTGAAGAGACCCAGTACTTC
CDR3 protein: CASRAMRGAEETQYF
CDR3 length: 15
V gene: TRBV27
J gene: TRBJ2-5
clone size: NA
D gene: TRBD2

CDR3 DNA: TGTGCCAGCACCCTTGAAGGGAGGCACACAGATACGCAGTATTTT
CDR3 protein: CASTLEGRHTDTQYF
CDR3 length: 15
V gene: TRBV28
J gene: TRBJ2-3
clone size: NA
D gene: NA

CDR3 DNA: TGTGCCAGCACCACCCCCCCCGGAAGCGGCCACGAGCAGTACTTC
CDR3 protein: CASTTPPGSGHEQYF
CDR3 length: 15
V gene: TRBV28
J gene: TRBJ2-7
clone size: NA
D gene: NA

CDR3 DNA: TGCAGCGTTTTGACAGGGCTGGTGGTCACTGAAGCTTTCTTT
CDR3 protein: CSVLTGLVVTEAFF
CDR3 length: 14
V gene: TRBV29-1
J gene: TRBJ1-1
clone size: NA
D gene: TRBD1

CDR3 DNA: TGCGCCAGCAGCCAAGATCGGGAGGGGGCCGTTTTCACTGAAGCTTTCTTT
CDR3 protein: CASSQDREGAVFTEAFF
CDR3 length: 17
V gene: TRBV4-3
J gene: TRBJ1-1
clone size: NA
D gene: TRBD1

CDR3 DNA: TGTTCCAGCAGCTTACCCGTTAGTATGTTTTTCTTT
CDR3 protein: CSSSLPVSMFFF
CDR3 length: 12
V gene: TRBV7-9
J gene: TRBJ1-1
clone size: once
D gene: NA

CDR3 DNA: TGCGCCAGCAGCCAAGATGGAGCGGTCCGGGTCGGTGAGCAGTTCTTC
CDR3 protein: CASSQDGAVRVGEQFF
CDR3 length: 16
V gene: TRBV4-3
J gene: TRBJ2-1
clone size: NA
D gene: NA

CDR3 DNA: TGTGCCTGGAGCCCGGGACAGGCGTACGAGCAGTACTTC
CDR3 protein: CAWSPGQAYEQYF
CDR3 length: 13
V gene: TRBV30
J gene: TRBJ2-7
clone size: NA
D gene: TRBD1

CDR3 DNA: TGTGCCAGCAGCCGGACAGATAACACTGAAGCTTTCTTT
CDR3 protein: CASSRTDNTEAFF
CDR3 length: 13
V gene: TRBV11-2
J gene: TRBJ1-1
clone size: few
D gene: NA